This TCR beta chain was sequenced during a study of CD8+ T cells in alopecia areata. At the level of the study: Treated patients received oral tofacitinib, 5 to 10 mg twice daily. Whole-study findings and limits: Lesional scalp, especially alopecia totalis/universalis, showed higher clonality than normal scalp.

This CDR3 region has 13 residues. After removal of 8 bases from V and 2 bases from J, the junction contained 9 bases not matched to a gene. The V gene's germline CDR1 is SQVTM and CDR2 ANQGSEA. Only a few counts were recorded for this clone. Its specificity is unknown. cDNA reverse transcribed from extracted RNA served as the sequencing template. Generated by immunoSEQ multiplex PCR, the TCRdb table keeps only in-frame clones and is missing some. This table holds 200,000 to 250,000 clones, 57% found once. It was from alopecia areata patients that lesional scalp punch biopsies and peripheral blood were collected.

The V and J genes are TRBV29-1 and TRBJ2-7; 7 bases agree with TRBD2. The TCR originated in a human donor with alopecia areata. The specimen was CD4+ T cells sorted from blood, collected at week 0. Here the CDR3 reads CSIFSSGAYEQYF. The DNA of the CDR3 is TGCAGCATTTTCTCTAGCGGAGCCTACGAGCAGTACTTC.